This TCR beta chain stems from a study of blood T cells in healthy people across ages. On this clonotype itself: Its antigen is unidentified.

Primed by a sample-barcoded 5' primer and a J-beta primer mix, a second PCR proceeded for roughly 7 to 12 cycles. TCRdb ran MiXCR on the 5' RACE reads and lists one entry per CDR3 protein. The table has around 970,000 distinct CDR3 sequences, 45% to 60% seen once. This CDR3 has 16 residues. Germline CDR1 is MNHEY and CDR2 is SVGAGI. Researchers collected roughly 10 milliliters of peripheral blood from every single donor. Study findings and constraints: A conclusive naive versus antigen-experienced comparison was prevented by the unsorted PBMCs.

The sequencing sample was made of blood. This sequence was found in an older woman in good health. The chain has TRBV6-5 and TRBJ2-4; D might be TRBD2 (6 bases). The J call is in doubt because the DNA end fits TRBJ2-7 better. CDR3 nucleotide sequence: TGTGCCAGCAGTTACTCGGGGGGAGGACGCTACTACGAGCAGTACTTC. It codes for CASSYSGGGRYYEQYF.